The 23 T cell receptor beta chains below all came from one sample that was sequenced in a study of shared clonotypes between healthy human individuals. The naive CD8 fraction comprised CD45RO-negative cells positively selected for CCR7 and excluded terminally differentiated effector memory CD45RA+ cells. TCRdb keeps only in-frame clones here, not all; method: immunoSEQ multiplex PCR. The table lists hundreds of thousands of clones, roughly 96% of them singletons. The sequencing sample was made of naive CD8+ T cells sorted from blood. The source of these receptors is a woman aged 30 to 39 in good health.

V is TRBV4-1 and J is TRBJ2-7, with D possibly TRBD2 on 6 matching bases. Germline V gene sequence: CDR1 MGHRA, CDR2 YSYEKL. The CDR3 length is 15 residues. V was shortened by 3 bases and J by 6 bases, with 18 bases between the two germline ends. CDR3 in DNA: TGCGCCAGCAGCCACTCCGGGAGTGGGGCCTCCGAGCAGTACTTC. It specifies CASSHSGSGASEQYF.

The J gene is TRBJ2-7, the V gene TRBV21-1; the D call in the table, TRBD2, was not verified against the DNA. TRBV21-1 is tagged as a pseudogene. This CDR3 has 16 amino acids. The CDR3 reads CASSSTSASGRDKQYF. Here the CDR3 DNA reads TGTGCCAGCAGCTCCACTTCGGCTAGCGGGAGGGATAAGCAGTACTTC.

The CDR3 sequence is CATKKGGQGMFYSNQPQHF. The CDR3 region has the DNA TGTGCCACAAAAAAAGGAGGACAGGGGATGTTTTACAGCAATCAGCCCCAGCATTTT. The V call is TRBV19, the J call TRBJ1-5; 9 bases line up with TRBD1. CDR3 length: 19 residues. Germline CDR1 LNHDA, CDR2 SQIVND (reference sequence). The V segment lost 10 bases and the J segment 1 base; nucleotides outside the gene matches: 20.

This chain uses TRBV5-6 with TRBJ2-1, with D unclear. The CDR3 is 12 residues long. Germline V gives CDR1 SGHDT, CDR2 YYEEEE. V shed 7 bases and J shed 3 bases, with 8 bases lying between them. CDR3 residues: CASSGLYNEQFF. The DNA for the CDR3 is TGTGCCAGCTCCGGCCTCTACAATGAGCAGTTCTTC.

V and J are TRBV9 and TRBJ2-5; 8 bases are a match to TRBD2. The DNA end lines up better with TRBJ2-7; the J call may be wrong. This CDR3 is 15 amino acids long. Germline V CDR1 and CDR2: SGDLS, YYNGEE. The CDR3 protein is CASSVEPAGAYEQYF. The CDR3 DNA sequence: TGTGCCAGCAGCGTAGAGCCAGCGGGAGCCTACGAGCAGTACTTC.

V gene TRBV10-2 combines with J gene TRBJ2-1, with TRBD2 matching 8 bases. The CDR3 covers 14 residues. Looked up from germline, CDR1 is WSHSY and CDR2 is SAAADI. The V segment lost 8 bases and the J segment 7 bases; nucleotides outside the gene matches: 10. The CDR3 here is CASGDGRARNEQFF. The DNA of the CDR3 is TGCGCCAGCGGCGACGGGAGGGCCAGAAATGAGCAGTTCTTC.

The chain has TRBV27 and TRBJ2-7; D tentatively fits TRBD1 or TRBD2 (5 bases each). Trimming removed 5 bases at V and 1 base at J, with 18 bases between. Germline CDR1 and CDR2: MNHEY and SMNVEV (reference sequence). The CDR3 length is 16 residues. The CDR3 DNA reads TGTGCCAGCAGTCCACCGCGAGGGGCCGCATCCTACGAGCAGTACTTC. This encodes CASSPPRGAASYEQYF.

The chain couples TRBV6-6 to TRBJ1-4; D is perhaps TRBD1 (5 bases). This CDR3 contains 13 residues. From germline, CDR1 is MNHNY and CDR2 SVGAGI (reference sequence). The ends were cut back, 8 bases at V and 7 bases at J, with 14 bases in the middle. CDR3 protein: CASAGTSGEKLFF. The CDR3 bases are TGTGCCAGCGCCGGGACCTCGGGTGAAAAACTGTTTTTT.

This clone was recorded a few times. The chain has TRBV20-1 and TRBJ1-1; D is ambiguous. This CDR3 is built from 11 residues. CDR1 is DFQATT, CDR2 SNEGSKA, per germline (reference sequence). In DNA form, the CDR3 reads TGCATCCGGTTGGTGAACACTGAAGCTTTCTTT. Its translation: CIRLVNTEAFF.

This chain links TRBV28 with TRBJ2-1; TRBD2 matches 11 bases. CDR1 and CDR2 from the germline V gene are MDHEN and SYDVKM. The CDR3 length is 16 residues. Losses at the gene ends were 6 bases for V and 2 bases for J; bases not matched to a gene: 6. CDR3 region: CASRPPGLAAYNEQFF. The DNA of the CDR3 is TGTGCCAGCAGGCCACCGGGACTAGCGGCCTACAATGAGCAGTTCTTC.

This clone was seen only once. The same CDR3 arises from other DNA sequences in this sample as well. The chain carries TRBV28 and TRBJ2-7, with 14 bases aligning to TRBD2. There are 16 residues in the CDR3. V lost 3 bases and J lost 2; bases outside the gene matches: 3. The V gene's germline CDR1 is MDHEN and CDR2 SYDVKM. Written as DNA, the CDR3 is TGTGCCAGCAGTTTGGGGACTAGCGGGAGTCCCTACGAGCAGTACTTC. It is translated as CASSLGTSGSPYEQYF.

The V gene is TRBV5-6, the J gene TRBJ1-1; no definite D call. This CDR3 comprises 13 residues. The ends were cut back, 4 bases at V and 3 bases at J, with 10 bases in the middle. CDR1 SGHDT and CDR2 YYEEEE come from the germline V gene. The DNA for the CDR3 is TGTGCCAGCAGCCGGGGAGACGACACTGAAGCTTTCTTT. It specifies CASSRGDDTEAFF.

The chain combines TRBV27 with TRBJ2-2, with D possibly called TRBD1 or TRBD2 (6 bases each). The CDR3 sequence is 12 residues long. The germline V gene has CDR1 MNHEY and CDR2 SMNVEV (reference sequence). The V and J ends lost 8 bases and 5 bases respectively, with 9 bases between them. The CDR3 DNA sequence: TGTGCCAGCGTAGGGGGGACCGGGGAGCTGTTTTTT. Encoded protein: CASVGGTGELFF.

V gene TRBV9 combines with J gene TRBJ2-7, with 9 bases lining up with TRBD2. The CDR3 sequence is 15 residues long. Trimming cost V 3 bases and J 0 bases; bases outside gene matches: 4. Germline CDR1 reads SGDLS; CDR2 reads YYNGEE. The DNA of the CDR3 is TGTGCCAGCAGCGCTAGCGGGACCAGCTCCTACGAGCAGTACTTC. Translating it yields CASSASGTSSYEQYF. Complete variable domain (other parts from reference TRBV9 and TRBJ2-7): DSGVTQTPKHLITATGQRVTLRCSPRSGDLSVYWYQQSLDQGLQFLIQYYNGEERAKGNILERFSAQQFPDLHSELNLSSLELGDSALYFCASSASGTSSYEQYFGPGTRLTVT.

This chain connects TRBV5-6 to TRBJ2-7; D is possibly TRBD1 (5 bases). The CDR3 has 16 amino acids. Germline V gene data show CDR1 as SGHDT and CDR2 as YYEEEE. V lost 1 base to trimming and J lost 2 bases, with 16 bases between them. In DNA form, the CDR3 reads TGTGCCAGCAGCTTGAGTGGAGCAGGGTGGCCCTACGAGCAGTACTTC. Translated: CASSLSGAGWPYEQYF.

This chain uses TRBV19 with TRBJ2-5; the match to TRBD1 covers 7 bases. CDR1 and CDR2 from the germline V gene are LNHDA and SQIVND (reference sequence). The CDR3 covers 13 residues. The junction had 2 bases not matched to a gene; V was cut back by 4 bases and J by 3 bases. The CDR3 region is CASSTDREETQYF. CDR3 bases: TGTGCCAGTAGTACAGACAGGGAAGAGACCCAGTACTTC.

The J gene is TRBJ2-2, the V gene TRBV5-6; TRBD2 might be the D (6 bases). The germline V gene has CDR1 SGHDT and CDR2 YYEEEE. The CDR3 is made up of 15 amino acids. Trimming pared 7 bases from V and 3 bases from J, leaving 16 bases between. The CDR3 nucleotides are TGTGCCAGCCTCGGGGCGGGGCGCGACACCGGGGAGCTGTTTTTT. Its protein is CASLGAGRDTGELFF.

This chain links TRBV27 with TRBJ2-7; TRBD2 aligns across 7 bases. Per germline, CDR1 MNHEY and CDR2 SMNVEV (reference sequence). The CDR3 runs to 17 residues. The junction had 10 bases not matched to a gene; V was cut back by 2 bases and J by 0 bases. CDR3 sequence reads: CASSLIPPRGVSYEQYF. The CDR3 bases are TGTGCCAGCAGTTTAATCCCCCCCCGGGGGGTCTCCTACGAGCAGTACTTC.

The chain joins TRBV29-1 to TRBJ2-5; TRBD1 agrees at 7 bases. The last part of the DNA fits TRBJ2-7 better; the J call may be wrong. This CDR3 has 12 amino acids. From germline, CDR1 is SQVTM and CDR2 ANQGSEA. DNA for the CDR3: TGCAGCGTACAGGGGCCGAAATACGAGCAGTACTTC. Protein product: CSVQGPKYEQYF.

The chain couples TRBV28 to TRBJ2-5, with D perhaps TRBD2 (5 bases). The J call may be wrong; the DNA end is better matched by TRBJ2-7. Germline V gene data show CDR1 as MDHEN and CDR2 as SYDVKM. This CDR3 has 14 residues. The CDR3 loop reads CASRVAHHTYEQYF. The CDR3 coding sequence is TGTGCCAGCCGAGTAGCGCACCACACCTACGAGCAGTACTTC.

The chain links TRBV27 to TRBJ1-5; D possibly corresponds to TRBD1 (5 bases). The CDR3 extends over 16 amino acids. Looked up from germline, CDR1 is MNHEY and CDR2 is SMNVEV (reference sequence). V lost 5 bases and J lost 0, with 14 bases in between. The CDR3 DNA sequence: TGTGCCAGCAGTCCCACCCGTGACAGTAGCAATCAGCCCCAGCATTTT. Its protein product is CASSPTRDSSNQPQHF.

About this clone itself: Other DNA variants within this sample encode the same CDR3. The chain links TRBV27 to TRBJ1-2, with a possible D match to TRBD1 (5 bases). Germline-derived CDR1 and CDR2 are MNHEY and SMNVEV (reference sequence). The CDR3 covers 13 residues. The V end was cut by 2 bases, the J end by 3 bases, with 7 bases between. DNA of the CDR3: TGTGCCAGCAGTTTAGGGGGACACTATGGCTACACCTTC. This encodes CASSLGGHYGYTF.

The rearrangement uses TRBV7-9 and TRBJ1-5, with D unclear. The V end lost 1 base, the J end lost 0 bases, and 7 bases lay between the germline ends. The CDR3 has 15 amino acids. Germline values: CDR1 SEHNR, CDR2 FQNEAQ (reference sequence). In nucleotides, the CDR3 is TGTGCCAGCAGCTTAGGGGAGGGTAGCAATCAGCCCCAGCATTTT. It codes for CASSLGEGSNQPQHF.